This T cell receptor (beta chain) was sequenced in a study of early T cells in non-severe SARS-CoV-2 infection. Study in general: Sequenced bulk RNA came from whole blood that was unsorted, and chains were unpaired. Study-level findings and limits: Lookups in VDJdb leaned toward anti-spike CD8 responses and missed private and CD4 specificities.

Per the germline V gene, CDR1 is SGHRS and CDR2 is YFSETQ. The CDR3 totals 15 residues. Losses at the gene ends were 2 bases for V and 0 bases for J; bases not matched to a gene: 5. As regards this clonotype: Its matching antigen is unknown.

Individual cDNA molecules were tagged with unique molecular identifiers, the study reported. TCRdb passed the 5' RACE reads through MiXCR, listing each CDR3 protein once. Here the sample spans around 83,000 distinct CDR3 sequences, about 12% being singletons. This TCR came from an adult who was a healthcare worker with PCR-confirmed SARS-CoV-2 infection or an uninfected control (not recorded which). Source: whole blood, taken at baseline. V gene TRBV5-1 combines with J gene TRBJ2-7; 7 bases are a match to TRBD1. The CDR3 protein is CASSFGQESSYEQYF. The CDR3 DNA sequence: TGCGCCAGCAGCTTTGGACAGGAGAGCTCCTACGAGCAGTACTTC. Using reference TRBV5-1 and TRBJ2-7 for the parts outside the CDR3, the full variable domain is KAGVTQTPRYLIKTRGQQVTLSCSPISGHRSVSWYQQTPGQGLQFLFEYFSETQRNKGNFPGRFSGRQFSNSRSEMNVSTLELGDSALYLCASSFGQESSYEQYFGPGTRLTVT.